The entry below describes one T cell receptor beta chain. The data are from a study of blood T cell repertoires in COVID-19. Turning to the study itself: Sources were T cells, B-cell-depleted T cells, or PBMCs; the material itself was cDNA or gDNA.

In the study's own analysis: Using reference gene primer amplification, nucleated cell counts were estimated. Only in-frame clones appear in the TCRdb table, and some are missing; sequencing was by immunoSEQ multiplex PCR. V and J calls and clone size are copied from that table; D and trimming were computed from the DNA. The sample gives over 50,000 clones, about 85% of which show up once; 5% to 5.5% is in the top ten. Trimming pared 5 bases from V and 3 bases from J, leaving 20 bases between. In germline, CDR1 is MNHEY, CDR2 SVGEGT. The CDR3 runs to 16 residues. The specimen was peripheral blood. The receptor was isolated from an older man with acute or convalescent COVID-19. The chain recombines TRBV6-2 or TRBV6-3 with TRBJ2-7; TRBD1 is a possible D gene (8 bases). CDR3 sequence (DNA): TGTGCCAGCAGTATAGTGATACAGGGGGAGGGCTACGAGCAGTACTTC. It yields the protein CASSIVIQGEGYEQYF.